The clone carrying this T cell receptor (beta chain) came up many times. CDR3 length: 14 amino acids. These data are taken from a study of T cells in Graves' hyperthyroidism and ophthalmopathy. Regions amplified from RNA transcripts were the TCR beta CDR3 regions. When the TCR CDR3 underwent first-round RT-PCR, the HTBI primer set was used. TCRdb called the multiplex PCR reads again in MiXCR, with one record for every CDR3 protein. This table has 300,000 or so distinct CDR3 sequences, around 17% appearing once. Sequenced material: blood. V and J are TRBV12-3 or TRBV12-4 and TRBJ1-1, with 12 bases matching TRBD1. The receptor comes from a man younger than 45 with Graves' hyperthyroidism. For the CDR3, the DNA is TGTGCAACGTGGGACAGGGGGCTGAACACTGAAGCTTTCTTT. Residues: CATWDRGLNTEAFF.